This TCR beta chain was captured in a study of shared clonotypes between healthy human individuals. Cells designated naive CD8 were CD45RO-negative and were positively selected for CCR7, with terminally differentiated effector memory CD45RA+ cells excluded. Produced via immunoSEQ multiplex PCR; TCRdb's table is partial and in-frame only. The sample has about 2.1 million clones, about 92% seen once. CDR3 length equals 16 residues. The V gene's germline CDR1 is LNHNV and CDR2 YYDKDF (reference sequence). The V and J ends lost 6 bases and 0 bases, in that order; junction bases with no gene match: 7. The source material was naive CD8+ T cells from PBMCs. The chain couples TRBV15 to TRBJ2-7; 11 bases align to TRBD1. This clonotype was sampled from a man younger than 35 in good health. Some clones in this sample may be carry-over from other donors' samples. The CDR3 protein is CATRPDRGRISYEQYF. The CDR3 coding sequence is TGTGCCACCAGACCGGACAGGGGGCGTATCTCCTACGAGCAGTACTTC.